A single sample gave rise to the 17 T cell receptor beta chains below, sequenced in a study of OX40 agonist ivuxolimab in advanced cancers. The protocol was immunoSEQ multiplex PCR, while the TCRdb copy is restricted to in-frame clones and leaves out a portion. The sample consists of more than 45,000 clones, less than 85% of them appearing once. The sequencing here drew on CD4+ or CD8+ T cells sorted from blood, taken in a trial of the OX40 agonist ivuxolimab. All receptors come from an adult with an advanced solid tumor such as melanoma, head and neck, liver or kidney cancer.

V gene TRBV6-1 combines with J gene TRBJ2-3; no clear D. The germline V gene has CDR1 MNHNS and CDR2 SASEGT. The CDR3 contains 15 residues. V was pared by 3 bases and J by 2 bases, with 12 bases between. The DNA for the CDR3 is TGTGCCAGCAGTGAGTTGCACAGATTCACAGATACGCAGTATTTT. This translates into CASSELHRFTDTQYF.

This clone turned up a few times. The J gene is TRBJ1-4, the V gene TRBV27; D possibly corresponds to TRBD1 (5 bases). CDR1 and CDR2 from the germline V gene are MNHEY and SMNVEV (reference sequence). V lost 1 base to trimming and J lost 0 bases, with 15 bases between them. The CDR3 loop spans 18 amino acids. The CDR3 spells CASSLWGNSRPTNEKLFF. CDR3 DNA sequence: TGTGCCAGCAGTTTATGGGGGAACTCGCGCCCAACTAATGAAAAACTGTTTTTT.

This chain joins TRBV18 and TRBJ1-6, with TRBD1 as a possible D gene (5 bases). The CDR3 is made up of 15 amino acids. The V gene lost 3 bases and the J gene lost 5 bases, with 11 bases spanning the gap. Germline V lookup: CDR1 KGHSH, CDR2 LQKENI. For the CDR3, the DNA is TGTGCCAGCTCACCGGGACCGTTGGATAATTCACCCCTCCACTTT. It encodes CASSPGPLDNSPLHF.

This clone was recorded only once. The chain couples TRBV30 to TRBJ1-1, with TRBD1 matching 9 bases. V shed 6 bases and J 5 bases; nucleotides not matched to a gene: 10. CDR1 and CDR2 (germline): GTSNPN, SVGIG (reference sequence). This CDR3 region has 14 residues. The CDR3 coding sequence is TGTGCCTGTCCCGGGACAGGGCTCGGGACTGAAGCTTTCTTT. Translation gives CACPGTGLGTEAFF.

The chain carries TRBV5-4 and TRBJ2-3; TRBD2 agrees at 9 bases. The CDR3 runs 16 residues. The V gene's germline CDR1 is SGHNT and CDR2 YYREEE (reference sequence). V lost 5 bases and J lost 1; bases outside the gene matches: 8. The CDR3 protein is CASRPEGGRGTDTQYF. CDR3 DNA: TGTGCCAGCAGGCCCGAGGGCGGGAGGGGCACAGATACGCAGTATTTT.

The chain combines TRBV7-2 with TRBJ1-1; 9 bases align to TRBD1. The germline V gene encodes CDR1 SGHTA and CDR2 FQGNSA. The CDR3 is 15 amino acids. The junction had 4 bases not matched to a gene; V was cut back by 1 base and J by 4 bases. The CDR3 here is CASSLGGTGPTEAFF. The DNA of the CDR3 is TGTGCCAGCAGCTTAGGAGGGACAGGGCCCACTGAAGCTTTCTTT.

This chain connects TRBV5-1 to TRBJ2-5; 11 bases are a match to TRBD2. The CDR3 runs to 15 residues. The J segment lost 5 bases and the V segment lost 4 bases, leaving 7 bases of the junction unmatched. Germline V lookup: CDR1 SGHRS, CDR2 YFSETQ. The CDR3 DNA reads as TGCGCCAGCAGCGTACTAGCGGGAGTAGGGGAGACCCAGTACTTC. It yields the protein CASSVLAGVGETQYF.

This clone was seen a single time. This chain connects TRBV5-4 to TRBJ2-2, with a weak D call TRBD1 (5 bases). Trimming pared 2 bases from V and 1 base from J, leaving 12 bases between. Germline values: CDR1 SGHNT, CDR2 YYREEE (reference sequence). The CDR3 loop spans 16 amino acids. The CDR3 protein is CASSLGADRNTGELFF. The DNA for the CDR3 is TGTGCCAGCAGCTTAGGGGCAGACAGGAACACCGGGGAGCTGTTTTTT.

The rearrangement links TRBV6-6 to TRBJ2-1; 7 bases are shared with TRBD2. V lost 0 bases and J lost 2; bases outside the gene matches: 4. This CDR3 is 16 amino acids long. Germline V gene lookup returns CDR1 MNHNY and CDR2 SVGAGI (reference sequence). This CDR3 reads CASSYSGGSAYNEQFF. CDR3 coding DNA: TGTGCCAGCAGTTACTCGGGCGGGAGCGCCTACAATGAGCAGTTCTTC.

The chain links TRBV6-6 to TRBJ1-2; no reliable D call. CDR3 length: 14 residues. Germline CDR1 and CDR2: MNHNY and SVGAGI (reference sequence). V was cut by 6 bases and J by 4 bases, with 15 bases left in between. In DNA form, the CDR3 reads TGTGCCAGCAGCCGAGATCCTTGGACCTATGGCTACACCTTC. This encodes CASSRDPWTYGYTF.

The CDR3 protein is CASSLVGRGSSGANVLTF. The CDR3 DNA follows: TGTGCCAGCAGCTTAGTTGGCAGGGGATCCTCTGGGGCCAACGTCCTGACTTTC. The J gene is TRBJ2-6, the V gene TRBV7-6, with a possible D match to TRBD1 (6 bases). Trimming stripped 1 base from V and 0 bases from J, with 13 bases between. The CDR3 totals 18 residues. Germline V lookup: CDR1 SGHVS, CDR2 FNYEAQ.

V usage is TRBV7-2 and J usage is TRBJ1-5; D not certain. V gave up 5 bases and J gave up 10 bases, with 21 bases separating them. This CDR3 has 15 amino acids. Germline loops: CDR1 SGHTA, CDR2 FQGNSA. The CDR3 DNA is TGTGCCAGCAGCCCACCTTCGGGAGCCCGGGTCCCCCAGCATTTT. It is translated as CASSPPSGARVPQHF. Full variable domain (remainder filled in from reference TRBV7-2 and TRBJ1-5): GAGVSQSPSNKVTEKGKDVELRCDPISGHTALYWYRQSLGQGLEFLIYFQGNSAPDKSGLPSDRFSAERTGGSVSTLTIQRTQQEDSAVYLCASSPPSGARVPQHFGDGTRLSIL.

V gene TRBV27 combines with J gene TRBJ2-1; TRBD2 matches at 11 bases. V shed 8 bases and J 5 bases; nucleotides not matched to a gene: 2. From germline, CDR1 is MNHEY and CDR2 SMNVEV (reference sequence). This CDR3 has 13 residues. The CDR3 sequence: CASHSGRDNEQFF. The CDR3 DNA reads as TGTGCCAGCCATAGCGGGAGGGACAATGAGCAGTTCTTC.

The V gene is TRBV19, the J gene TRBJ2-2; D may be TRBD2 (5 bases). The CDR3 totals 15 residues. Germline values: CDR1 LNHDA, CDR2 SQIVND (reference sequence). Deletions cut 7 bases from V and 5 bases from J, with 17 bases between. In nucleotides, the CDR3 is TGTGCCAGTAAGGAGGCGGCCTCGGGAACCGGGGAGCTGTTTTTT. It specifies CASKEAASGTGELFF.

V gene TRBV6-5 combines with J gene TRBJ1-2; no clear D. CDR1 is MNHEY and CDR2 is SVGAGI in the germline V gene. The CDR3 contains 13 residues. Trimming cost V 6 bases and J 3 bases, with 11 bases left between them. CDR3 residues: CASSSASDYGYTF. CDR3 DNA sequence: TGTGCCAGCAGCTCGGCTAGCGACTATGGCTACACCTTC.

The CDR3 DNA is TGTGCCAGCACCGACAGAAGCTCTGGGGCCAACGTCCTGACTTTC. Translated: CASTDRSSGANVLTF. The chain recombines TRBV5-3 with TRBJ2-6, with D perhaps TRBD1 (5 bases). TRBV5-3 is annotated as an ORF whose role is uncertain. CDR3 length equals 15 residues. Deletions cut 8 bases from V and 0 bases from J, with 12 bases between.

The chain is built from TRBV6-5 and TRBJ1-6; the D gene is possibly TRBD1 (6 bases). CDR1 is MNHEY, CDR2 SVGAGI, per germline. The CDR3 loop spans 16 amino acids. V dropped 4 bases and J dropped 7 bases, with 17 bases sitting between them. The CDR3 sequence: CASSLISQGRNSPLHF. The CDR3 DNA follows: TGTGCCAGCAGTTTAATATCACAGGGAAGGAATTCACCCCTCCACTTT.